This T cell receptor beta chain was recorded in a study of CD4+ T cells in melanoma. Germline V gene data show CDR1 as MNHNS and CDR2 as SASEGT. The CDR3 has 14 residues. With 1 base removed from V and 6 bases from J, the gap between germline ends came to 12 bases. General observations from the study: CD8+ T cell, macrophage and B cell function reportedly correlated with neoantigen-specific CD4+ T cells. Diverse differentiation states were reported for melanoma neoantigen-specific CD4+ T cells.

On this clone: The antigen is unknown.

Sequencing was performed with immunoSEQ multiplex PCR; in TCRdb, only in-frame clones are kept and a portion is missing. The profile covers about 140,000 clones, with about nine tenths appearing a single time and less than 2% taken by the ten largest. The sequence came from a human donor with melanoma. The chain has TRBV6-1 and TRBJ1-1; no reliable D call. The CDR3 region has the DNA TGTGCCAGCAGTGAAGAAACGGTGAAGCCTGAAGCTTTCTTT. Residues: CASSEETVKPEAFF.